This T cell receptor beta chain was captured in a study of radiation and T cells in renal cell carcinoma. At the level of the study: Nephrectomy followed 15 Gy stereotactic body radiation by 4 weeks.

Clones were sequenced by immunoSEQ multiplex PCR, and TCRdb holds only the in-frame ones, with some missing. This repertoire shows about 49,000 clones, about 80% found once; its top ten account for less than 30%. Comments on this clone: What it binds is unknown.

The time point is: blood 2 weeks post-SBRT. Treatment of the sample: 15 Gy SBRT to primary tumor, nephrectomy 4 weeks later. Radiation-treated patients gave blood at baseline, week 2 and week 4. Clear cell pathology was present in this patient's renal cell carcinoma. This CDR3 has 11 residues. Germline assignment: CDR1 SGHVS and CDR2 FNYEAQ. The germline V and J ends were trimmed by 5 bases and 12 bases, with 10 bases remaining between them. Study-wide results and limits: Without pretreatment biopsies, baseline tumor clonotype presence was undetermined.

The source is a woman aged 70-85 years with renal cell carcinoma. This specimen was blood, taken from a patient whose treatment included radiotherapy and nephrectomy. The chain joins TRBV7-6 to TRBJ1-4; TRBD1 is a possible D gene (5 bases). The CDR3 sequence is CASSNQGELFF. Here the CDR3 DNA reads TGTGCCAGCAGCAACCAGGGTGAACTGTTTTTT.